The subject of this entry is one T cell receptor (beta chain). What it recognizes is unknown. The germline gives CDR1 SGHRS, CDR2 YFSETQ. There are 15 residues in the CDR3. Trimming pared 4 bases from V and 3 bases from J, leaving 15 bases between. Method: immunoSEQ multiplex PCR; TCRdb's copy keeps in-frame clones and lacks some. This sample has 100,000 to 150,000 clones, with approximately 91% found just once. The entry originates in a study of T cell responses to AZD1222 COVID-19 vaccine. Broader study findings: Donors skewed white British and female; clonal diversity was possibly underestimated. Epitopes outside B.1.351 and B.1.1.7 mutated regions reportedly drew nearly half of spike TCRs.

Source: peripheral blood, taken 28 days after the second AZD1222 dose. This TCR was recovered from an adult who received the AZD1222 COVID-19 vaccine. The V call is TRBV5-1, the J call TRBJ2-3; D is possibly TRBD1 (6 bases). As DNA, the CDR3 is TGCGCCAGCAGCCCTGGACAGCTGGGTACAGATACGCAGTATTTT. Its translation: CASSPGQLGTDTQYF.